The 24 T cell receptor beta chains reported below all come from one sample, sequenced in a study of blood T cell repertoires in COVID-19 (TCRdb year 2020). Libraries were prepared through the immunoSEQ multiplex PCR assay. Sourced from immuneACCESS, this table was stored by TCRdb with only in-frame sequences that have V and J called. A share of the clones is absent; for the studies checked, an unresolved V gene accounts for under half, and the remainder has no known explanation. Recorded for this sample are about 58,000 clones; roughly 80% of them occurred a single time. The ten largest clonotypes hold roughly a tenth of the sample. The specimen was peripheral blood. The source is a man of 80 years or more with COVID-19, enrolled during active disease.

This chain uses TRBV5-5 with TRBJ2-2, with 7 bases identical to TRBD1. The ends lost 4 bases at V and 6 bases at J; junction bases unmatched: 12. CDR3 size: 16 residues. The germline CDR1 and CDR2 sequences are SGHKS and YYEKEE (reference sequence). The CDR3 nucleotides read TGTGCCAGCAGCCCCCGACAGGGTGGATTGGCCGGGGAGCTGTTTTTT. Residues: CASSPRQGGLAGELFF.

The gene calls are TRBV27 and TRBJ1-1; 8 bases align to TRBD1. The trim removed 7 bases at V and 0 bases at J, leaving 7 bases unmatched. In germline, CDR1 is MNHEY, CDR2 SMNVEV (reference sequence). The CDR3 totals 15 residues. The CDR3 region has the DNA TGTGCCAGCATTGATGGGGACAGGTTGAACACTGAAGCTTTCTTT. This codes for CASIDGDRLNTEAFF.

V and J are TRBV11-3 and TRBJ2-1; a weak D match, TRBD1 (5 bases). Trimming stripped 2 bases from V and 5 bases from J, with 10 bases between. The germline V gene has CDR1 SGHNT and CDR2 YENEEA. This CDR3 contains 14 residues. CDR3 loop: CASSLTGSNNEQFF. The CDR3 DNA sequence: TGTGCCAGCAGCTTAACAGGTTCGAACAATGAGCAGTTCTTC.

DNA for the CDR3: TGTGCCAGCAGCTTAGCGACAGGGGTCGGAAACACCATATATTTT. It specifies CASSLATGVGNTIYF. The chain combines TRBV7-2 with TRBJ1-3; 8 nucleotides line up with TRBD1. Germline CDR1 is SGHTA and CDR2 is FQGNSA. V dropped 0 bases and J dropped 4; count of bases not matched to a gene: 2. This CDR3 contains 15 residues. Full variable domain (remainder filled in from reference TRBV7-2 and TRBJ1-3): GAGVSQSPSNKVTEKGKDVELRCDPISGHTALYWYRQSLGQGLEFLIYFQGNSAPDKSGLPSDRFSAERTGGSVSTLTIQRTQQEDSAVYLCASSLATGVGNTIYFGEGSWLTVV.

V and J are TRBV29-1 and TRBJ1-3; 9 nucleotides match TRBD1. Trimming at V came to 4 bases and at J to 4 bases, leaving 5 bases not matched to a gene. CDR1 and CDR2 from the germline V gene are SQVTM and ANQGSEA. The CDR3 sequence is 14 residues long. The CDR3 reads CSVGDRAGGNTIYF. DNA of the CDR3: TGCAGCGTTGGGGACAGGGCGGGCGGAAACACCATATATTTT.

The chain carries TRBV5-4 and TRBJ2-3, with 10 bases matching TRBD2. The CDR3 has 14 residues. CDR1 and CDR2 from the germline V gene are SGHNT and YYREEE (reference sequence). Losses at the gene ends were 10 bases for V and 7 bases for J; bases not matched to a gene: 12. This chain's CDR3 is CAGEASGSSNTQYF. In nucleotides, the CDR3 is TGTGCCGGGGAGGCTAGCGGGAGTTCAAATACGCAGTATTTT. Using reference TRBV5-4 and TRBJ2-3 for the parts outside the CDR3, the full variable domain is ETGVTQSPTHLIKTRGQQVTLRCSSQSGHNTVSWYQQALGQGPQFIFQYYREEENGRGNFPPRFSGLQFPNYSSELNVNALELDDSALYLCAGEASGSSNTQYFGPGTRLTVL.

V and J are TRBV27 and TRBJ2-3; D is unclear. CDR1 is MNHEY, CDR2 SMNVEV, per germline (reference sequence). The V and J ends lost 6 bases and 4 bases respectively, with 11 bases between them. The CDR3 has 13 amino acids. The CDR3 DNA follows: TGTGCCAGCAGACTACCCAGCGCAGATACGCAGTATTTT. Amino acids: CASRLPSADTQYF.

As to this clone: Different DNA sequences within this sample yield the same CDR3. The chain carries TRBV18 and TRBJ1-1; D gene unclear. V shed 3 bases and J shed 1 base, with 6 bases lying between them. CDR3 length equals 13 residues. CDR1 and CDR2 from the germline V gene are KGHSH and LQKENI. The CDR3 here is CASSPTGNTEAFF. The CDR3, as DNA: TGTGCCAGCTCACCGACGGGGAACACTGAAGCTTTCTTT.

The chain links TRBV9 to TRBJ1-2, with D hard to call. Germline CDR1 SGDLS, CDR2 YYNGEE. The CDR3 runs to 14 residues. The ends were cut back, 3 bases at V and 4 bases at J, with 13 bases in the middle. The CDR3 DNA reads TGTGCCAGCAGCGGCGTAGGGAGCCTCTATGGCTACACCTTC. Amino acid sequence: CASSGVGSLYGYTF.

This clone was seen only a few times. This chain links TRBV18 with TRBJ1-2; tentative D call: TRBD1 (6 bases). Trimming left V 3 bases short and J 4 bases short, with 27 bases between. The CDR3 is 19 amino acids. Germline V gene lookup returns CDR1 KGHSH and CDR2 LQKENI. The CDR3 nucleotides are TGTGCCAGCTCACCTTCTTACCGGGACAAGGGTCATCGGGGCTATGGCTACACCTTC. It yields the protein CASSPSYRDKGHRGYGYTF.

The V and J genes are TRBV28 and TRBJ1-5; TRBD1 agrees at 8 bases. The CDR3 loop spans 16 amino acids. CDR1 MDHEN and CDR2 SYDVKM come from the germline V gene. V lost 5 bases, J lost 0 bases, and 6 bases stayed unmatched. The CDR3 loop is CASSPATGVSNQPQHF. CDR3 DNA sequence: TGTGCCAGCAGTCCCGCGACAGGGGTTAGCAATCAGCCCCAGCATTTT. Filled out from reference TRBV28 and TRBJ1-5, the complete variable domain reads DVKVTQSSRYLVKRTGEKVFLECVQDMDHENMFWYRQDPGLGLRLIYFSYDVKMKEKGDIPEGYSVSREKKERFSLILESASTNQTSMYLCASSPATGVSNQPQHFGDGTRLSIL.

V and J are TRBV11-2 and TRBJ1-4; 8 nucleotides agree with TRBD1. V shed 1 base and J 7 bases; nucleotides not matched to a gene: 5. Germline CDR1 and CDR2: SGHAT and FQNNGV. The length of the CDR3 is 15 residues. The CDR3 region is CASSLVRGRFEKLFF. CDR3 bases: TGTGCCAGCAGCTTAGTCAGGGGGCGCTTTGAAAAACTGTTTTTT.

The CDR3 region is CASITGTERRETQYF. CDR3 DNA: TGTGCCAGTATCACCGGGACAGAGCGTAGAGAGACCCAGTACTTC. The V and J genes are TRBV25-1 and TRBJ2-5; 7 positions match TRBD1. Per the germline V gene, CDR1 is MGHDK and CDR2 is SYGVNS. CDR3 size: 15 residues. With 9 bases clipped from V and 4 bases from J, the junction kept 14 bases outside the gene matches.

The chain links TRBV9 to TRBJ2-3; TRBD2 matches 10 bases. J was trimmed by 1 base and V by 0 bases; bases with no gene match: 2. Germline loops: CDR1 SGDLS, CDR2 YYNGEE. The CDR3 consists of 16 residues. CDR3 sequence reads: CASSVGGTSGTDTQYF. For the CDR3, the DNA is TGTGCCAGCAGCGTAGGAGGGACTAGCGGCACAGATACGCAGTATTTT. The full variable domain, with the rest looked up from reference TRBV9 and TRBJ2-3, is DSGVTQTPKHLITATGQRVTLRCSPRSGDLSVYWYQQSLDQGLQFLIQYYNGEERAKGNILERFSAQQFPDLHSELNLSSLELGDSALYFCASSVGGTSGTDTQYFGPGTRLTVL.

This clone has only one observation. V usage is TRBV5-6 and J usage is TRBJ2-3; the match to TRBD2 covers 11 bases. V shed 5 bases, J shed 4 bases, and the junction held 9 bases outside the gene matches. This CDR3 region has 16 residues. Germline CDR1 is SGHDT and CDR2 is YYEEEE. The CDR3 nucleotides are TGTGCCAGCAGACTAGCGGGAGCCCTTCCAGCAGATACGCAGTATTTT. Translation gives CASRLAGALPADTQYF.

V is TRBV10-2 and J is TRBJ2-5, with a possible D match to TRBD1 (5 bases). CDR1 is WSHSY, CDR2 SAAADI, per germline. The CDR3 length is 11 residues. Between the trimmed V and J ends, which lost 9 bases and 1 base, there was a span of 6 bases. The CDR3 protein is CASGAQETQYF. For the CDR3, the DNA is TGCGCCAGTGGGGCCCAAGAGACCCAGTACTTC.

This clone was counted a few times. This sequence joins TRBV6-5 and TRBJ1-2, with TRBD1 matching 7 bases. CDR1 is MNHEY, CDR2 SVGAGI, per germline. V was clipped by 10 bases and J by 1 base; unmatched bases: 3. The CDR3 length is 12 residues. The CDR3, as DNA: TGTGCCATCCACAGGGGTAACTATGGCTACACCTTC. Translation: CAIHRGNYGYTF.

The chain's CDR3 is CASSPLNRGGTEAFF. DNA for the CDR3: TGTGCCAGTAGTCCTCTTAACAGGGGGGGGACTGAAGCTTTCTTT. V is TRBV19 and J is TRBJ1-1; 8 bases are shared with TRBD1. Losses at the gene ends were 5 bases for V and 5 bases for J; bases not matched to a gene: 10. The CDR3 spans 15 residues. Looked up from germline, CDR1 is LNHDA and CDR2 is SQIVND (reference sequence). Supplemented by reference TRBV19 and TRBJ1-1, the full variable domain reads DGGITQSPKYLFRKEGQNVTLSCEQNLNHDAMYWYRQDPGQGLRLIYYSQIVNDFQKGDIAEGYSVSREKKESFPLTVTSAQKNPTAFYLCASSPLNRGGTEAFFGQGTRLTVV.

The chain links TRBV30 to TRBJ2-2; TRBD1 is a possible D gene (5 bases). Germline lookup yields CDR1 GTSNPN and CDR2 SVGIG (reference sequence). This CDR3 comprises 11 residues. Trimming removed 5 bases from V and 6 bases from J, with 7 bases in between. CDR3 nucleotides: TGTGCCTGGCAGGGATCCGGGGAGCTGTTTTTT. Translated, it gives CAWQGSGELFF.

The chain carries TRBV13 and TRBJ2-7, with D unresolved. Germline V gives CDR1 PRHDT, CDR2 FYEKMQ (reference sequence). CDR3 length: 13 amino acids. V was trimmed by 5 bases and J by 3 bases, leaving 11 bases between them. CDR3 loop: CASSPITGYEQYV. The CDR3 DNA is TGTGCCAGCAGCCCCATTACGGGCTACGAGCAGTACGTC.

The V gene is TRBV14, the J gene TRBJ1-4, with D uncertain. V was cut by 8 bases and J by 3 bases, with 10 bases left in between. This CDR3 has 13 amino acids. CDR1 is SGHDN, CDR2 FVKESK, per germline. The CDR3 region has the DNA TGTGCCAGCGGAGGGCAGTCTAATGAAAAACTGTTTTTT. This codes for CASGGQSNEKLFF.

The V and J genes are TRBV30 and TRBJ1-5; no clear D. The ends were cut back, 1 base at V and 6 bases at J, with 10 bases in the middle. Looked up from germline, CDR1 is GTSNPN and CDR2 is SVGIG (reference sequence). The CDR3 contains 13 residues. Here the CDR3 DNA reads TGTGCCTGGAGTGCTGGGAGTATTCAGCCCCAGCATTTT. Protein: CAWSAGSIQPQHF.

Only one count was recorded for this clone. The rearrangement links TRBV10-3 to TRBJ2-1; a weak D match, TRBD2 (7 bases). This CDR3 has 15 amino acids. The V gene lost 0 bases and the J gene lost 10 bases, with 16 bases spanning the gap. CDR1 ENHRY and CDR2 SYGVKD come from the germline V gene. CDR3 coding DNA: TGTGCCATCAGTGAGTCGATGGGGGGGGCTCGGGAGCAGTTCTTC. It yields the protein CAISESMGGAREQFF.

The chain uses TRBV5-1 and TRBJ1-6; 9 bases agree with TRBD1. The CDR3 totals 14 residues. Per the germline V gene, CDR1 is SGHRS and CDR2 is YFSETQ. V was pared by 4 bases and J by 9 bases, with 5 bases of the junction left unmatched. The CDR3 sequence: CASSRGQGGSPLHF. Written as DNA, the CDR3 is TGCGCCAGCAGCAGGGGACAGGGCGGTTCACCCCTCCACTTT.